Each of the 16 T cell receptor beta chains below was sequenced from the same sample in a study of blood T cell repertoires in COVID-19. Measured with immunoSEQ multiplex PCR; TCRdb has only the in-frame clones, and not every one. This sample has 95,000 to 150,000 clones, with 65% to 80% found just once. Sequenced sample: peripheral blood. The receptors were sampled from a human donor with acute or convalescent COVID-19. The donor label of this sample is uncertain.

The chain uses TRBV21-1 and TRBJ1-3; TRBD1 was called by the table and not checked on the DNA. TRBV21-1 is a recognized pseudogene. The CDR3 has 16 residues. The CDR3 nucleotides read TGTGCCAGCAGCAACCCCGGACAGGGTCCCGGAAACACCATATATTTT. This codes for CASSNPGQGPGNTIYF.

This clone came up a few times. The chain uses TRBV6-5 and TRBJ2-7; D unresolved. Germline V gene data show CDR1 as MNHEY and CDR2 as SVGAGI. V dropped 6 bases and J dropped 2 bases, with 11 bases sitting between them. This CDR3 contains 13 residues. CDR3 nucleotides: TGTGCCAGCAGATCCCGACAAACCTACGAGCAGTACGTC. This encodes CASRSRQTYEQYV.

J is TRBJ2-5 and V is TRBV27, with 8 positions matching TRBD2. This CDR3 contains 16 residues. The V and J ends lost 3 bases and 2 bases, in that order; junction bases with no gene match: 8. The germline V gene has CDR1 MNHEY and CDR2 SMNVEV (reference sequence). The CDR3 here is CASSFGKRGRQETQYF. The CDR3 bases are TGTGCCAGCAGTTTCGGAAAGCGGGGGAGACAAGAGACCCAGTACTTC.

The rearrangement uses TRBV6-5 and TRBJ2-4; 7 bases are a match to TRBD2. Per the germline V gene, CDR1 is MNHEY and CDR2 is SVGAGI. J lost 6 bases, V lost 6 bases, and 5 bases had no gene match. The CDR3 runs 13 residues. The DNA for the CDR3 is TGTGCCAGCAGCCAAGGGAGGGGAAACATTCAGTACTTC. It specifies CASSQGRGNIQYF.

The chain uses TRBV19 and TRBJ1-4; D is possibly TRBD1 (5 bases). V lost 6 bases to trimming and J lost 5 bases, with 13 bases between them. The CDR3 consists of 14 residues. Per germline, CDR1 LNHDA and CDR2 SQIVND (reference sequence). The CDR3, as DNA: TGTGCCAGTAGAAAACAGGAAGGCAATGAAAAACTGTTTTTT. Amino acids: CASRKQEGNEKLFF.

The chain has TRBV4-1 and TRBJ1-5, with D possibly TRBD1 on 5 matching bases. CDR1 MGHRA and CDR2 YSYEKL come from the germline V gene. Trimming pared 1 base from V and 7 bases from J, leaving 17 bases between. This CDR3 is 16 amino acids long. CDR3 in DNA: TGCGCCAGCAGCCAAGTGGCCCTGGGGCTTCTCCAGCCCCAGCATTTT. Translation: CASSQVALGLLQPQHF.

The V and J genes are TRBV24-1 and TRBJ2-2, with TRBD2 matching 8 bases. CDR3 length equals 16 residues. Looked up from germline, CDR1 is KGHDR and CDR2 is SFDVKD. J lost 9 bases, V lost 4 bases, and 12 bases had no gene match. CDR3 region: CATSDLSGAGPRELFF. As DNA, the CDR3 is TGTGCCACCAGTGACCTTAGCGGGGCCGGTCCGCGGGAGCTGTTTTTT.

This chain connects TRBV5-1 to TRBJ1-6; 7 bases line up with TRBD1. The V segment lost 5 bases and the J segment 7 bases; nucleotides outside the gene matches: 3. The CDR3 spans 13 residues. Germline CDR1 SGHRS, CDR2 YFSETQ. The CDR3, as DNA: TGCGCCAGCAGAACAGGGGCGAATTCACCCCTCCACTTT. This sequence encodes CASRTGANSPLHF.

The chain joins TRBV19 to TRBJ1-2; TRBD1 might be the D (5 bases). The CDR3 loop spans 12 amino acids. Germline assignment: CDR1 LNHDA and CDR2 SQIVND (reference sequence). V lost 5 bases and J lost 6, with 10 bases in between. The CDR3 nucleotides are TGTGCCAGTAGTCCAGGGCCACATGGCTACACCTTC. Residues: CASSPGPHGYTF.

The chain joins TRBV15 to TRBJ1-2, with D hard to call. The CDR3 has 14 residues. In germline, CDR1 is LNHNV, CDR2 YYDKDF (reference sequence). V lost 3 bases and J 5 bases, leaving 13 bases between the germline ends. CDR3 bases: TGTGCCACCAGCAGCGGATCCGACGGGTATGGCTACACCTTC. This translates into CATSSGSDGYGYTF. The full variable domain, completed using reference TRBV15 and TRBJ1-2, is DAMVIQNPRYQVTQFGKPVTLSCSQTLNHNVMYWYQQKSSQAPKLLFHYYDKDFNNEADTPDNFQSRRPNTSFCFLDIRSPGLGDTAMYLCATSSGSDGYGYTFGSGTRLTVV.

V usage is TRBV29-1 and J usage is TRBJ2-1; 10 bases match TRBD2. From germline, CDR1 is SQVTM and CDR2 ANQGSEA. The CDR3 length is 14 residues. The V gene end was trimmed by 6 bases and the J gene end by 6 bases; junction bases not matched to a gene: 8. The DNA of the CDR3 is TGCAGCGTACGGAATAGCGGGGGGCGCAATGAGCAGTTCTTC. Protein product: CSVRNSGGRNEQFF.

The chain combines TRBV18 with TRBJ2-1; 7 bases map to TRBD2. The V segment lost 2 bases and the J segment 4 bases; nucleotides outside the gene matches: 5. Germline CDR1 is KGHSH and CDR2 is LQKENI. The CDR3 has 15 amino acids. CDR3 sequence reads: CASSPGRGSYNEQFF. The CDR3 DNA is TGTGCCAGCTCACCAGGGAGGGGATCTTACAATGAGCAGTTCTTC.

This chain uses TRBV7-3 with TRBJ2-2, with 7 bases lining up with TRBD1. Germline lookup yields CDR1 SGHTA and CDR2 FQGTGA. Unmatched junction bases numbered 9, after V lost 7 bases and J lost 7 bases. This CDR3 is 14 amino acids long. The chain's CDR3 is CASKSRGNGGELFF. The DNA of the CDR3 is TGTGCCAGCAAGAGCAGGGGGAACGGCGGGGAGCTGTTTTTT.

The chain has TRBV2 and TRBJ1-2; no definite D call. The CDR3 totals 13 residues. The germline V gene has CDR1 SNHLY and CDR2 FYNNEI. Trimming took 7 bases from V and 2 from J, leaving 11 bases between them. The CDR3 sequence is CASTGVRNYGYTF. The CDR3 DNA follows: TGTGCCAGCACCGGGGTCAGAAACTATGGCTACACCTTC.

This clone occurred once. CDR3 DNA sequence: TGCGCCAGCAGCTGGTCAGAAGAGACCCAGTACTTC. This translates into CASSWSEETQYF. V is TRBV5-1 and J is TRBJ2-5; no clear D gene. The V gene's germline CDR1 is SGHRS and CDR2 YFSETQ. Trimming stripped 3 bases from V and 3 bases from J, with 6 bases between. The CDR3 runs to 12 residues.

This chain joins TRBV12-5 and TRBJ1-4, with D tentatively TRBD1 (6 bases). CDR1 is LGHNT, CDR2 FRNRAP, per germline. Trimming cost V 1 base and J 8 bases, with 14 bases left between them. CDR3 size: 15 residues. CDR3 sequence (DNA): TGTGCTAGTGGTTTGGGATCTGGACAGCGGGAAAAACTGTTTTTT. It codes for CASGLGSGQREKLFF.